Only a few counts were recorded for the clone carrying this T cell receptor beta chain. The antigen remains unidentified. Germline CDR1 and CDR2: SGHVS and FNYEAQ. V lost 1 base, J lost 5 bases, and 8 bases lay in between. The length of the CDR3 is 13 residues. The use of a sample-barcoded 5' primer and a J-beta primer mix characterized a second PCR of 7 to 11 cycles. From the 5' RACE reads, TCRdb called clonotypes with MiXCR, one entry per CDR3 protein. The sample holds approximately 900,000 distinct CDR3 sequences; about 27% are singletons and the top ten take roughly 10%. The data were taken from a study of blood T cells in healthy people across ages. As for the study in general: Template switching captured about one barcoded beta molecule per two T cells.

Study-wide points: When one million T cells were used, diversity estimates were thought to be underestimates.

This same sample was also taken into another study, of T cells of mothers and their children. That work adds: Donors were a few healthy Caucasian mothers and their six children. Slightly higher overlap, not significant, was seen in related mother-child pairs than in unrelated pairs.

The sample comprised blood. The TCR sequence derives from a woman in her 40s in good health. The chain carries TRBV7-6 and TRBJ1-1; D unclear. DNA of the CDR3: TGTGCCAGCAGCTTAGTAAAGGGAACTGAAGCTTTCTTT. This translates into CASSLVKGTEAFF.